There are a few counts of the clone carrying this T cell receptor beta chain. Its antigen is currently unknown. A universal primer site came from template switching; cDNA carried unique molecular identifiers. TCRdb ran MiXCR on the 5' RACE reads and lists one entry per CDR3 protein. The table shows about 470,000 distinct CDR3 sequences, with approximately 24% occurring only once. The entry originates in a study of identical twins. Points from the study as a whole: Cord blood beta clonotypes present at high abundance carried fewer insertions; no such pattern appeared in memory repertoires.

Germline V gene data show CDR1 as WNHNN and CDR2 as SYGVQD (reference sequence). V gave up 2 bases and J gave up 7 bases, with 11 bases separating them. The CDR3 sequence is 13 residues long. This same sample was also taken into another study, of T cells expressing NK-cell markers. That report adds: Dominant NKG2C+ clonotypes in six donors made up 1.0-7.0% of CD8+ T cells.

This chain uses TRBV10-1 with TRBJ2-5; possible D gene TRBD2, 7 bases. The sample comprised CD4+ T cells sorted from blood. This receptor was identified in a woman under 30 in good health. Written as DNA, the CDR3 is TGCGCCAGCAGTGAGAGGGGAGGGGGGACCCAGTACTTC. Amino acids: CASSERGGGTQYF.